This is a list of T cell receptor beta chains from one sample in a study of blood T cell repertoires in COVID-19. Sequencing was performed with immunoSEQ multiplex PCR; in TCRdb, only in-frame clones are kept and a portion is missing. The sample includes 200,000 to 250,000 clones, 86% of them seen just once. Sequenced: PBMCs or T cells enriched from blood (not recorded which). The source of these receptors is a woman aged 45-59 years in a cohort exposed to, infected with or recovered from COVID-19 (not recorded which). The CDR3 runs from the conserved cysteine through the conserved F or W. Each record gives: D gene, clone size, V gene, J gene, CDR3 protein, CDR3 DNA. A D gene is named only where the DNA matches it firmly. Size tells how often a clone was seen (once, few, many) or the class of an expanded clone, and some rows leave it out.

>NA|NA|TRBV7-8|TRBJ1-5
CASSSGTFSNQPQHF
TGTGCCAGCAGTTCCGGGACATTTAGCAATCAGCCCCAGCATTTT
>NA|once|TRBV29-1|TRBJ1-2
CSVGGPTGNYGYTF
TGCAGCGTGGGGGGGCCAACCGGTAACTATGGCTACACCTTC
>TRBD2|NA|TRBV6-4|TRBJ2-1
CASSESGGAVDEQFF
TGTGCCAGCAGTGAAAGCGGGGGGGCGGTGGATGAGCAGTTCTTC
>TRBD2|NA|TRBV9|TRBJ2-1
CASSVGVAGNNEQFF
TGTGCCAGCAGCGTAGGAGTAGCGGGGAACAATGAGCAGTTCTTC
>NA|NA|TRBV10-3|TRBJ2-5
CAISGGQSQETQYF
TGTGCCATCAGTGGAGGACAGTCACAAGAGACCCAGTACTTC
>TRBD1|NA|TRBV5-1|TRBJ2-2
CASTLLTGLAGELFF
TGCGCCAGCACCTTGTTGACAGGGCTTGCCGGGGAGCTGTTTTTT
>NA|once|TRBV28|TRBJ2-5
CASSLTSRETQYF
TGTGCCAGCAGCCTGACTAGTAGAGAGACCCAGTACTTC
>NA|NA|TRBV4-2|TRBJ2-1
CASSQEGAYNEQFF
TGTGCCAGCAGCCAAGAGGGGGCATACAATGAGCAGTTCTTC
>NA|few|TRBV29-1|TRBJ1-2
CSVVGAGIYGYTF
TGCAGCGTTGTGGGCGCAGGGATCTATGGCTACACCTTC
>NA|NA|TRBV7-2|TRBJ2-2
CASSLGARAGELFF
TGTGCCAGCAGCTTAGGAGCGCGAGCTGGGGAGCTGTTTTTT
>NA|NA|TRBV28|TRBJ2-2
CAFRQANTGELFF
TGTGCCTTCAGACAAGCGAACACCGGGGAGCTGTTTTTT
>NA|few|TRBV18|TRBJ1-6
CASSPRARGANSPLHF
TGTGCCAGCTCACCACGGGCTCGGGGGGCAAATTCACCCCTCCACTTT
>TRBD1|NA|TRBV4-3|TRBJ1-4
CASSQEGTGNNEKLFF
TGCGCCAGCAGCCAAGAAGGGACAGGGAATAATGAAAAACTGTTTTTT
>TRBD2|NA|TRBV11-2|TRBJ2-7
CASTRLAGNSYEQYF
TGTGCCAGCACACGACTAGCGGGGAACTCCTACGAGCAGTACTTC
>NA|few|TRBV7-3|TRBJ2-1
CASSLGAGSLNEQFF
TGTGCCAGCAGCTTAGGGGCAGGTAGCCTCAATGAGCAGTTCTTC
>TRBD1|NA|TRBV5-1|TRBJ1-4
CASSWNDRGDEKLFF
TGCGCCAGCAGCTGGAATGACAGGGGCGATGAAAAACTGTTTTTT
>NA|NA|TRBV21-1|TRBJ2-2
CASSAQVSGTGSSGELFF
TGTGCCAGCAGCGCCCAGGTCTCGGGGACAGGGTCTTCCGGGGAGCTGTTTTTT
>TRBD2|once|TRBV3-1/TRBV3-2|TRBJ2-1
CASSQGLAGGSSYNEQFF
TGTGCCAGCAGCCAGGGACTAGCGGGGGGGAGCTCCTACAATGAGCAGTTCTTC